This T cell receptor (beta chain) was sequenced during a study of cytomegalovirus exposure and HLA in healthy donors. Study-level background: As an earlier analysis found, about 179 million T cells yielded around 110 million unique TCR beta sequences. Points from the study as a whole: Sequencing depth roughly uniform across donors was assumed in presence/absence analyses.

Participants comprised healthy donors of bone marrow. Points on this clone: Its antigen is still unknown.

The PCR was carried out with 60 Vbeta primers and 13 Jbeta primers. Assay used: immunoSEQ multiplex PCR; TCRdb lists only in-frame clones, some missing. Its listing shows about 200,000 clones. Material for sequencing was PBMCs. This sequence originates from a girl aged 2 to 10 in good health and CMV-seropositive.

The CDR3 is CAWGRRETQYF. In nucleotides, the CDR3 is TGTGCCTGGGGGCGAAGGGAGACCCAGTACTTC. This chain joins TRBV30 and TRBJ2-5; no clear D gene. CDR3 length: 11 residues. Germline V gives CDR1 GTSNPN, CDR2 SVGIG (reference sequence). Between the trimmed V and J ends, which lost 5 bases and 5 bases, there was a span of 9 bases.